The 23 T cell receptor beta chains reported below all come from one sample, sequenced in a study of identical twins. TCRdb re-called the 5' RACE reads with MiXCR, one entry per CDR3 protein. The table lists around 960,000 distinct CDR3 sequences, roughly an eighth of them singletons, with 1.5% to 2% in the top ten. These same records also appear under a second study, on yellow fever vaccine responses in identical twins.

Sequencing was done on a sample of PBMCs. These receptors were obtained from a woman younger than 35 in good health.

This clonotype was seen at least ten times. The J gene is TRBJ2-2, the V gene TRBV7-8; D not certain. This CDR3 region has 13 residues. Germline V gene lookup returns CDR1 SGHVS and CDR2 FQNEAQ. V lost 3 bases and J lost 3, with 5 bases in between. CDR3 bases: TGTGCCAGCAGCTTTCTGGACACCGGGGAGCTGTTTTTT. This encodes CASSFLDTGELFF.

The CDR3: CASSEAPTGLAGADTQYF. Here the CDR3 DNA reads TGTGCCAGCAGTGAAGCACCGACGGGACTAGCGGGTGCAGATACGCAGTATTTT. The genes are TRBV2 and TRBJ2-3; 12 bases match TRBD2. The CDR3 consists of 18 residues. V was pared by 0 bases and J by 4 bases, with 8 bases of the junction left unmatched. CDR1 is SNHLY, CDR2 FYNNEI, per germline.

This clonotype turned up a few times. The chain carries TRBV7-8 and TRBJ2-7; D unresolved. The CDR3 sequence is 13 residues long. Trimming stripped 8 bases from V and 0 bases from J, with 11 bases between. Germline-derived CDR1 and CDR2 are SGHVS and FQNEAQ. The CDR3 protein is CASSRVSSYEQYV. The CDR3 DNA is TGTGCCAGCTCGAGAGTTAGCTCCTACGAGCAGTACGTC.

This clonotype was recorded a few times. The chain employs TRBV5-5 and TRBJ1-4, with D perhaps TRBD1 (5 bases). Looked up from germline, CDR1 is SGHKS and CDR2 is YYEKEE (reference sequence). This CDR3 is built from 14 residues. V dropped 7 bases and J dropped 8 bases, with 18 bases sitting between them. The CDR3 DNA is TGTGCCAGCCGCTCCGGGACTTTCTACGAAAAACTGTTTTTT. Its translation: CASRSGTFYEKLFF.

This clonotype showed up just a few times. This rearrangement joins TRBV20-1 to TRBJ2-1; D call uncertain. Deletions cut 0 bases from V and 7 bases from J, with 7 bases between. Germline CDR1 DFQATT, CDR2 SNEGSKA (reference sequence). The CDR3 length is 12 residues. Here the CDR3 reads CSAREDGNEQFF. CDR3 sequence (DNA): TGCAGTGCTAGAGAGGACGGAAATGAGCAGTTCTTC.

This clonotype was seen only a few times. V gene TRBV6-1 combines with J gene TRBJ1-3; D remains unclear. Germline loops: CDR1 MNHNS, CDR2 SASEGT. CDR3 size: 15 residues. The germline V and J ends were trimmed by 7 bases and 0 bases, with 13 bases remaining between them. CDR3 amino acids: CASKSSSSSGNTIYF. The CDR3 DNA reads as TGTGCCAGCAAGAGTAGTTCAAGCTCTGGAAACACCATATATTTT.

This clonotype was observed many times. CDR3: CASSLLIGYNEQFF. In DNA, the CDR3 is TGTGCCAGCAGTCTCTTGATAGGCTACAATGAGCAGTTCTTC. The chain has TRBV12-3 or TRBV12-4 and TRBJ2-1; D is ambiguous. This CDR3 contains 14 residues. The V and J ends lost 5 bases and 3 bases respectively, with 11 bases between them.

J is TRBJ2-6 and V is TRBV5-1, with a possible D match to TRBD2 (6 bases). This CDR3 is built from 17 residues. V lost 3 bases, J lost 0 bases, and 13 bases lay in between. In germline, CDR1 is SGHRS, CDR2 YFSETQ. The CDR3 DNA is TGCGCCAGCAGCTGGCGGGGACGGATCTCTGGGGCCAACGTCCTGACTTTC. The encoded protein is CASSWRGRISGANVLTF.

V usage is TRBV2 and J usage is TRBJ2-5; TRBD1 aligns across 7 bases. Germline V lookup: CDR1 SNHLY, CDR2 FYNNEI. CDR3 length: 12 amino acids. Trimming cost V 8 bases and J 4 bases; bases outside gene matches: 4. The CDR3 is CASDRVGETQYF. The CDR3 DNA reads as TGTGCCAGCGACAGGGTGGGAGAGACCCAGTACTTC.

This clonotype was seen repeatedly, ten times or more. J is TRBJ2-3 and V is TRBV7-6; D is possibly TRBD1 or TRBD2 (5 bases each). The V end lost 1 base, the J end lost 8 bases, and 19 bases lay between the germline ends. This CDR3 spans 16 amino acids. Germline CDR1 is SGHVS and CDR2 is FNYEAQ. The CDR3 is CASSLGGPNMVPTQYF. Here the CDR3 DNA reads TGTGCCAGCAGCTTAGGGGGACCCAATATGGTCCCTACGCAGTATTTT.

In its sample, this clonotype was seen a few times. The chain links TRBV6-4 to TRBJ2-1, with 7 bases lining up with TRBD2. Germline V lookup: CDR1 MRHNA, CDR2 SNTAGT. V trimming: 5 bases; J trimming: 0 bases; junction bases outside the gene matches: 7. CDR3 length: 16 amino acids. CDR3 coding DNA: TGTGCCAGCAGTACAACTAGCGTGAGCTCCTACAATGAGCAGTTCTTC. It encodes CASSTTSVSSYNEQFF.

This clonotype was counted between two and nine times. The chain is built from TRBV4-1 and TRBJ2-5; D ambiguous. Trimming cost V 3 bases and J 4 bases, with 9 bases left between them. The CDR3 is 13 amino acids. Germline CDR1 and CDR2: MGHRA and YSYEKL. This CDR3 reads CASSQGSGETQYF. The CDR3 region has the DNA TGCGCCAGCAGCCAGGGGTCGGGAGAGACCCAGTACTTC.

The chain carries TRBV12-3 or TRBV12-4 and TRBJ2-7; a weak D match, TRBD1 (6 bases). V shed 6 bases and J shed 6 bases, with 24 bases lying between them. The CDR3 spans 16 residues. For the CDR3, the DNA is TGTGCCAGCAGCTTAAGGGGCGCAGGGGAAGGGCGCGAGCAGTACTTC. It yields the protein CASSLRGAGEGREQYF.

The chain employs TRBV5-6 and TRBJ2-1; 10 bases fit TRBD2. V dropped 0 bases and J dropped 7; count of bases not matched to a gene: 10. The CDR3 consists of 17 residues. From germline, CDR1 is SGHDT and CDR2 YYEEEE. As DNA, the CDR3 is TGTGCCAGCAGCTTGGCGGCTAGCGGGAGATATTTGAATGAGCAGTTCTTC. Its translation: CASSLAASGRYLNEQFF.

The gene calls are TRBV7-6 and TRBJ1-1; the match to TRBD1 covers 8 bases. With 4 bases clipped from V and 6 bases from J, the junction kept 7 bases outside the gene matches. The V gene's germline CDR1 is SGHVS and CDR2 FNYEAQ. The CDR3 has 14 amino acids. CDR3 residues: CASSSGQGSPEAFF. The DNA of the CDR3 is TGTGCCAGCAGCTCCGGACAGGGATCGCCTGAAGCTTTCTTT.

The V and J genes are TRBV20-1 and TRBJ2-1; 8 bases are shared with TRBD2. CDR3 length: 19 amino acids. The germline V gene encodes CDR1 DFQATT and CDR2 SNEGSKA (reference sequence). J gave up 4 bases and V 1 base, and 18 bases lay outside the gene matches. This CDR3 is CSARGGWGIAGPPYNEQFF. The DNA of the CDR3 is TGCAGTGCTAGAGGGGGTTGGGGTATAGCGGGGCCCCCTTACAATGAGCAGTTCTTC.

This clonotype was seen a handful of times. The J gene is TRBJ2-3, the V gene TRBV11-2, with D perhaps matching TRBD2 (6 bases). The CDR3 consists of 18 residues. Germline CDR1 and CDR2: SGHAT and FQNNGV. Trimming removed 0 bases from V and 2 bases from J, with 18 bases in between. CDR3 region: CASSLDLRGGGITDTQYF. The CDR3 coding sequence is TGTGCCAGCAGCTTAGATTTACGGGGAGGAGGGATCACAGATACGCAGTATTTT.

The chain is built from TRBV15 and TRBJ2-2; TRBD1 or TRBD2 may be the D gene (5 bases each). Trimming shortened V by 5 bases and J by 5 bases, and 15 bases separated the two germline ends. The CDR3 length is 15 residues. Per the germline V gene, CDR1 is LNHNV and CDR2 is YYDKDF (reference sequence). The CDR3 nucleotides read TGTGCCACCAGCGGAAGGGACCTAAATACCGGGGAGCTGTTTTTT. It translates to CATSGRDLNTGELFF.

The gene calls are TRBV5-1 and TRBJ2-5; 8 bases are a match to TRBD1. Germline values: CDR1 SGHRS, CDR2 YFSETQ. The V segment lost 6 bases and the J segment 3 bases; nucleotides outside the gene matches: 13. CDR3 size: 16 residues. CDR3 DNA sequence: TGCGCCAGCACCGCCGGGGCAGGGGGCTTTGAAGAGACCCAGTACTTC. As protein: CASTAGAGGFEETQYF.

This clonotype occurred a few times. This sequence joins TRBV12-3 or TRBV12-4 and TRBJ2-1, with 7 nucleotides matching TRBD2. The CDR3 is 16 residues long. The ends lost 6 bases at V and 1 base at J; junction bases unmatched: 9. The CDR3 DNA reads TGTGCCAGCAGCGACACTAGCGTGCATTCCTACAATGAGCAGTTCTTC. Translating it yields CASSDTSVHSYNEQFF.

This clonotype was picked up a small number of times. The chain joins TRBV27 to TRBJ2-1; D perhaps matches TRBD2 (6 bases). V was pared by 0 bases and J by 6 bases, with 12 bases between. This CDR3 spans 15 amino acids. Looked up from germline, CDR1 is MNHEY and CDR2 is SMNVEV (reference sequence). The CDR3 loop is CASSLSGRGPNEQFF. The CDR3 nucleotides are TGTGCCAGCAGTTTATCGGGGCGGGGCCCCAATGAGCAGTTCTTC.

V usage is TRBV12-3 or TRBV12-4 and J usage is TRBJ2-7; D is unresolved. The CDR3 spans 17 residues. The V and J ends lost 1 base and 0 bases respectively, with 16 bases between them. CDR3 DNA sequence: TGTGCCAGCAGTTTAGGGGGTTGGGCAGGTGACTCCTACGAGCAGTACTTC. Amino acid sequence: CASSLGGWAGDSYEQYF.

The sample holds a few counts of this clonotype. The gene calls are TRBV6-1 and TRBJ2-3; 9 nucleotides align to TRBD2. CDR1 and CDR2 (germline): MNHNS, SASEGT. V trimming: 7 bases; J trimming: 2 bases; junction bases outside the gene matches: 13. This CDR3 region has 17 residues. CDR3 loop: CASTRYEASGITDTQYF. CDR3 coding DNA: TGTGCCAGCACCCGCTATGAGGCTAGCGGGATCACAGATACGCAGTATTTT.